One and the same sample provided the 30 T cell receptor beta chains below, sequenced in a study of blood T cell repertoires in COVID-19. Some clones are missing from TCRdb's copy, which holds only in-frame ones; the method was immunoSEQ multiplex PCR. Of around 200,000 clones in the sample, approximately 85% were seen once. The sample comprised peripheral blood. The receptors shown here come from a woman at least 80 years old with acute or convalescent COVID-19.

The gene calls are TRBV5-1 and TRBJ1-1; TRBD1 is a possible D gene (6 bases). Per germline, CDR1 SGHRS and CDR2 YFSETQ. V lost 3 bases and J lost 5, with 32 bases in between. The CDR3 is made up of 20 amino acids. The CDR3 is CASSSVPLGHRQTLRTEAFF. Here the CDR3 DNA reads TGCGCCAGCAGCTCAGTACCCCTGGGACACCGCCAGACTTTGCGGACTGAAGCTTTCTTT. The full variable domain, its missing parts supplied by reference TRBV5-1 and TRBJ1-1, is KAGVTQTPRYLIKTRGQQVTLSCSPISGHRSVSWYQQTPGQGLQFLFEYFSETQRNKGNFPGRFSGRQFSNSRSEMNVSTLELGDSALYLCASSSVPLGHRQTLRTEAFFGQGTRLTVV.

This clone has a single count. The gene calls are TRBV24-1 and TRBJ2-5, with unresolved D. This CDR3 contains 11 residues. CDR1 is KGHDR and CDR2 is SFDVKD in the germline V gene. Trimming pared 5 bases from V and 5 bases from J, leaving 5 bases between. The CDR3: CATSAGETQYF. CDR3 nucleotides: TGTGCCACCAGTGCCGGGGAGACCCAGTACTTC.

The rearrangement uses TRBV27 and TRBJ1-6, with 8 bases identical to TRBD1. Germline V CDR1 and CDR2: MNHEY, SMNVEV (reference sequence). Trimming at V came to 6 bases and at J to 6 bases, leaving 4 bases not matched to a gene. CDR3 length: 14 residues. The CDR3 protein is CASRLQGGNSPLHF. The DNA of the CDR3 is TGTGCCAGCAGATTACAGGGGGGTAATTCACCCCTCCACTTT.

V and J are TRBV29-1 and TRBJ2-2; the match to TRBD1 covers 9 bases. The CDR3 has 15 residues. Per germline, CDR1 SQVTM and CDR2 ANQGSEA. Trimming cost V 7 bases and J 2 bases; bases outside gene matches: 8. CDR3 protein: CSARMGQGNTGELFF. The CDR3 bases are TGCAGCGCGCGAATGGGACAGGGCAACACCGGGGAGCTGTTTTTT.

The gene calls are TRBV3-1 (or the pseudogene TRBV3-2) and TRBJ2-7, with 7 bases lining up with TRBD1. The CDR3 extends over 14 amino acids. V lost 1 base, J lost 3 bases, and 3 bases stayed unmatched. Germline CDR1 reads LGHDT; CDR2 reads YNNKEL (reference sequence). CDR3 nucleotides: TGTGCCAGCAGCCAAGGACAGGGTTTCTACGAGCAGTACTTC. It translates to CASSQGQGFYEQYF.

CDR3 loop: CASSLWTGGFGTEAFF. CDR3 nucleotide sequence: TGTGCCAGCAGCCTTTGGACAGGGGGCTTCGGCACTGAAGCTTTCTTT. The V call is TRBV7-6, the J call TRBJ1-1, with TRBD1 identical over 11 bases. CDR1 is SGHVS and CDR2 is FNYEAQ in the germline V gene. The length of the CDR3 is 16 residues. Trimming removed 5 bases from V and 4 bases from J; junction bases left unmatched: 9. Using reference TRBV7-6 and TRBJ1-1 for the parts outside the CDR3, the full variable domain is GAGVSQSPRYKVTKRGQDVALRCDPISGHVSLYWYRQALGQGPEFLTYFNYEAQQDKSGLPNDRFSAERPEGSISTLTIQRTEQRDSAMYRCASSLWTGGFGTEAFFGQGTRLTVV.

The chain combines TRBV11-2 with TRBJ2-7; 9 bases agree with TRBD1. Germline V lookup: CDR1 SGHAT, CDR2 FQNNGV. V lost 5 bases and J lost 5; bases outside the gene matches: 13. CDR3 length equals 16 residues. The DNA of the CDR3 is TGTGCCAGCAGCCTGATAAACCGGGACAGGGTAGACGAGCAGTACTTC. This gives the protein CASSLINRDRVDEQYF.

The rearrangement uses TRBV18 and TRBJ1-5; TRBD1 is a possible D gene (6 bases). The V gene lost 3 bases and the J gene lost 3 bases, with 9 bases spanning the gap. Germline V CDR1 and CDR2: KGHSH, LQKENI. The CDR3 runs 14 residues. DNA for the CDR3: TGTGCCAGCTCACCTCGGACAGACAATCAGCCCCAGCATTTT. Amino acid sequence: CASSPRTDNQPQHF.

On this clone itself: Other DNA sequences in the same sample also yield this CDR3. V usage is TRBV24-1 and J usage is TRBJ1-5, with 11 nucleotides matching TRBD1. This CDR3 comprises 15 residues. The ends lost 4 bases at V and 4 bases at J; junction bases unmatched: 2. CDR1 KGHDR and CDR2 SFDVKD come from the germline V gene. CDR3 region: CATSDGTGGNQPQHF. DNA for the CDR3: TGTGCCACCAGTGACGGGACAGGGGGGAATCAGCCCCAGCATTTT.

CDR3: CASRGRGGADTQYF. CDR3 DNA: TGTGCCAGCAGGGGTAGGGGAGGGGCAGATACGCAGTATTTT. The V call is TRBV2, the J call TRBJ2-3, with TRBD2 matching over 7 bases. V gave up 6 bases and J gave up 4 bases; unmatched junction bases: 7. CDR1 is SNHLY, CDR2 FYNNEI, per germline. The CDR3 consists of 14 residues.

Only one count was recorded for this clone. For the CDR3, the DNA is TGTGCCAGCAGCCGACAGGGGGGGACCCAGTACTTC. Translated, it gives CASSRQGGTQYF. The V and J genes are TRBV7-2 and TRBJ2-5, with TRBD1 matching 9 bases. This CDR3 spans 12 amino acids. Germline CDR1 reads SGHTA; CDR2 reads FQGNSA. Trimming removed 5 bases from V and 7 bases from J; junction bases left unmatched: 2.

The CDR3 loop reads CASSYGGTTGELFF. CDR3 nucleotide sequence: TGTGCCAGCAGTTATGGGGGGACCACCGGGGAGCTGTTTTTT. V gene TRBV6-6 combines with J gene TRBJ2-2, with D maybe TRBD2 (6 bases). With 3 bases removed from V and 4 bases from J, the gap between germline ends came to 9 bases. Germline V gene lookup returns CDR1 MNHNY and CDR2 SVGAGI (reference sequence). There are 14 residues in the CDR3.

The V gene is TRBV7-3, the J gene TRBJ2-1; D is ambiguous. Germline V gene data show CDR1 as SGHTA and CDR2 as FQGTGA. The V gene lost 2 bases and the J gene lost 0 bases, with 11 bases spanning the gap. The CDR3 is made up of 16 amino acids. For the CDR3, the DNA is TGTGCCAGCAGCTTAGTGGCCGATGCCTCCTACAATGAGCAGTTCTTC. Residues: CASSLVADASYNEQFF. Full variable domain (outside the CDR3, taken from reference TRBV7-3 and TRBJ2-1): GAGVSQTPSNKVTEKGKYVELRCDPISGHTALYWYRQSLGQGPEFLIYFQGTGAADDSGLPNDRFFAVRPEGSVSTLKIQRTERGDSAVYLCASSLVADASYNEQFFGPGTRLTVL.

The chain has TRBV5-1 and TRBJ2-2; D gene unclear. The CDR3 consists of 14 residues. Germline CDR1 is SGHRS and CDR2 is YFSETQ. Trimming removed 6 bases at V and 3 bases at J, with 12 bases between. CDR3 DNA sequence: TGCGCCAGCATGCGGATCCTAGACACCGGGGAGCTGTTTTTT. As protein: CASMRILDTGELFF.

V is TRBV6-5 and J is TRBJ1-4; D is unresolved. Germline V gives CDR1 MNHEY, CDR2 SVGAGI. Trimming removed 8 bases from V and 4 bases from J, with 14 bases in between. This CDR3 spans 14 amino acids. The CDR3 sequence: CASAPRRLNEKLFF. CDR3 in DNA: TGTGCCAGCGCTCCCCGGAGGCTTAATGAAAAACTGTTTTTT.

For the CDR3, the DNA is TGTGCCAGCAGTTACTCGAGGGTAGGTCCACCCCTCCACTTT. Translated: CASSYSRVGPPLHF. This rearrangement joins TRBV6-5 to TRBJ1-6; D call uncertain. The germline V gene encodes CDR1 MNHEY and CDR2 SVGAGI. CDR3 length: 14 amino acids. V lost 0 bases and J 11 bases, leaving 11 bases between the germline ends.

The chain joins TRBV30 to TRBJ1-1, with D perhaps TRBD1 (6 bases). Germline V gene data show CDR1 as GTSNPN and CDR2 as SVGIG (reference sequence). The CDR3 consists of 13 residues. Between the trimmed V and J ends, which lost 4 bases and 2 bases, there was a span of 11 bases. In DNA, the CDR3 is TGTGCCTGGAACCCAGGGGCAAACACTGAAGCTTTCTTT. Residues: CAWNPGANTEAFF. Combining the CDR3 with reference TRBV30 and TRBJ1-1 gives the whole variable domain SQTIHQWPATLVQPVGSPLSLECTVEGTSNPNLYWYRQAAGRGLQLLFYSVGIGQISSEVPQNLSASRPQDRQFILSSKKLLLSDSGFYLCAWNPGANTEAFFGQGTRLTVV.

This clone has a handful of counts. The CDR3 DNA is TGTGCCAGCAGATCAGGGGGCTCCGAAGATACGCAGTATTTT. Its protein is CASRSGGSEDTQYF. The chain uses TRBV2 and TRBJ2-3; 8 bases are a match to TRBD1. The V gene end was trimmed by 6 bases and the J gene end by 5 bases; junction bases not matched to a gene: 7. Germline CDR1 is SNHLY and CDR2 is FYNNEI. This CDR3 contains 14 residues. Full variable domain (remainder filled in from reference TRBV2 and TRBJ2-3): EPEVTQTPSHQVTQMGQEVILRCVPISNHLYFYWYRQILGQKVEFLVSFYNNEISEKSEIFDDQFSVERPDGSNFTLKIRSTKLEDSAMYFCASRSGGSEDTQYFGPGTRLTVL.

The J gene is TRBJ1-1, the V gene TRBV5-1, with TRBD1 matching 7 bases. The CDR3 consists of 15 residues. V gave up 2 bases and J gave up 4 bases; unmatched junction bases: 8. The V gene's germline CDR1 is SGHRS and CDR2 YFSETQ. The CDR3 DNA sequence: TGCGCCAGCAGCTTCCATACAGGGGAAGGCACTGAAGCTTTCTTT. It is translated as CASSFHTGEGTEAFF.

The V and J genes are TRBV7-9 and TRBJ1-1; D not certain. Deletions cut 5 bases from V and 2 bases from J, with 18 bases between. This CDR3 comprises 16 residues. Germline values: CDR1 SEHNR, CDR2 FQNEAQ (reference sequence). Here the CDR3 DNA reads TGTGCCAGCAGCCCACTCCGGAGGAGTATCAACACTGAAGCTTTCTTT. As protein: CASSPLRRSINTEAFF. The variable domain in full, completed from reference TRBV7-9 and TRBJ1-1, reads DTGVSQNPRHKITKRGQNVTFRCDPISEHNRLYWYRQTLGQGPEFLTYFQNEAQLEKSRLLSDRFSAERPKGSFSTLEIQRTEQGDSAMYLCASSPLRRSINTEAFFGQGTRLTVV.

J is TRBJ2-3 and V is TRBV11-3; TRBD1 aligns across 10 bases. V lost 3 bases and J lost 5; bases outside the gene matches: 2. CDR1 and CDR2 from the germline V gene are SGHNT and YENEEA. The CDR3 sequence is 14 residues long. The CDR3 coding sequence is TGTGCCAGCAGCTTTGGACAGGGGGGAGATACGCAGTATTTT. It yields the protein CASSFGQGGDTQYF.

The chain joins TRBV5-1 to TRBJ2-3, with 14 bases aligning to TRBD2. V shed 7 bases and J 4 bases; nucleotides not matched to a gene: 14. This CDR3 has 18 amino acids. CDR1 and CDR2 from the germline V gene are SGHRS and YFSETQ. The DNA of the CDR3 is TGCGCCAGCTACCCCTCGAGACTAGCGGGAGGGCTGGCAGATACGCAGTATTTT. Its protein is CASYPSRLAGGLADTQYF.

This clone occurred a few times. V and J are TRBV6-1 and TRBJ1-4, with D possibly matching TRBD1 (6 bases). V dropped 1 base and J dropped 7 bases, with 13 bases sitting between them. Germline loops: CDR1 MNHNS, CDR2 SASEGT. The CDR3 is made up of 15 amino acids. The CDR3 is CASSEERLQGEKLFF. The CDR3 DNA reads as TGTGCCAGCAGTGAAGAAAGGCTACAGGGTGAAAAACTGTTTTTT.

The rearrangement uses TRBV21-1 and TRBJ1-1; TRBD1, the D gene given by the table, was not confirmed from the DNA. TRBV21-1 is designated a pseudogene. The CDR3 extends over 14 amino acids. The DNA of the CDR3 is TGTGCCAGCACCACGGGGGAAAGGGGGCTTGAAGCTTTCTTT. Translated, it gives CASTTGERGLEAFF.

The chain has TRBV10-3 and TRBJ2-1, with a tentative D call TRBD1 (6 bases). Trimming took off 10 bases at V and 4 bases at J, with 20 bases between the two ends. The CDR3 loop spans 15 amino acids. Germline assignment: CDR1 ENHRY and CDR2 SYGVKD. This CDR3 reads CATLSDSGGYNEQFF. The CDR3 DNA is TGTGCCACCCTATCGGACAGCGGCGGATACAATGAGCAGTTCTTC.

The V gene is TRBV30, the J gene TRBJ2-7; unclear D gene. V was trimmed by 0 bases and J by 2 bases, leaving 2 bases between them. Germline V gives CDR1 GTSNPN, CDR2 SVGIG (reference sequence). The CDR3 length is 11 residues. The DNA of the CDR3 is TGTGCCTGGAGTGTTACCTACGAGCAGTACTTC. Protein product: CAWSVTYEQYF.

The rearrangement uses TRBV5-1 and TRBJ1-4; no clear D. Germline loops: CDR1 SGHRS, CDR2 YFSETQ. V gave up 0 bases and J gave up 3 bases, with 12 bases separating them. The CDR3 runs 16 residues. CDR3 in DNA: TGCGCCAGCAGCTTGGACGGGGTTAGGGCTAATGAAAAACTGTTTTTT. It translates to CASSLDGVRANEKLFF.

The rearrangement joins TRBV4-3 to TRBJ2-3; 7 bases match TRBD2. Per germline, CDR1 LGHNA and CDR2 YSLEER. The CDR3 loop spans 18 amino acids. The V segment lost 0 bases and the J segment 4 bases; nucleotides outside the gene matches: 13. The DNA for the CDR3 is TGCGCCAGCAGCCAAGATCTAATGAGCGGGGAAGCCTCAGATACGCAGTATTTT. It translates to CASSQDLMSGEASDTQYF.

The chain carries TRBV3-1 (or the pseudogene TRBV3-2) and TRBJ2-3; TRBD1 matches at 10 bases. The CDR3 runs 16 residues. CDR1 is LGHDT, CDR2 YNNKEL, per germline (reference sequence). J was trimmed by 4 bases and V by 7 bases; bases with no gene match: 11. DNA for the CDR3: TGTGCCAGCACCCTTACGGGGGGGACAGGGGCAGATACGCAGTATTTT. Translating it yields CASTLTGGTGADTQYF.

The chain employs TRBV7-7 and TRBJ2-2; no firm D call. This CDR3 comprises 14 residues. The V and J ends lost 2 bases and 1 base respectively, with 5 bases between them. Germline CDR1 SSHAT, CDR2 FNYEAQ (reference sequence). CDR3 DNA sequence: TGTGCCAGCAGCTTAAGGAGGAACACCGGGGAGCTGTTTTTT. It codes for CASSLRRNTGELFF.